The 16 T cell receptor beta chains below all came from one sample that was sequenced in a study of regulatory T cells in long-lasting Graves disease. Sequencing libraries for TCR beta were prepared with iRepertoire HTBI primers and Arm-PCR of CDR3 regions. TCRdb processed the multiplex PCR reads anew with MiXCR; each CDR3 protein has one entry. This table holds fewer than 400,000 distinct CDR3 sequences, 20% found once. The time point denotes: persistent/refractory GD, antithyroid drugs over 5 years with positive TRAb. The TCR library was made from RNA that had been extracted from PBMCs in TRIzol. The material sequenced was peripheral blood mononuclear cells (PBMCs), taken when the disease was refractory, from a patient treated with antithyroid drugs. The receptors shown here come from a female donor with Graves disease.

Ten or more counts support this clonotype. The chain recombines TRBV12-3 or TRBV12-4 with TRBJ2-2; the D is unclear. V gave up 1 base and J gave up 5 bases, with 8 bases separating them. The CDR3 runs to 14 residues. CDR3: CASSLVKSTGELFF. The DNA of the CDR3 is TGTGCCAGCAGTTTAGTGAAGTCAACCGGGGAGCTGTTTTTT.

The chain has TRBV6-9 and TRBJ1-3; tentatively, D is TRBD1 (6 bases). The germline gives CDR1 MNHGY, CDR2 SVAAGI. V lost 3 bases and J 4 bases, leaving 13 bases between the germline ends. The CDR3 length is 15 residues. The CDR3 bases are TGTGCCAGCAGTTACCGGGCAGGGGCCGGAAACACCATATATTTT. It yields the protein CASSYRAGAGNTIYF.

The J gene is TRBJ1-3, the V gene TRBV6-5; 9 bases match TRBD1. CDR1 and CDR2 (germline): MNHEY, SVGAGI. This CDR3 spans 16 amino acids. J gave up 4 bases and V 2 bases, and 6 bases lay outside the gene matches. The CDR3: CASSYRTGGTGNTIYF. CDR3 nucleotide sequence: TGTGCCAGCAGTTACCGCACAGGGGGCACCGGAAACACCATATATTTT.

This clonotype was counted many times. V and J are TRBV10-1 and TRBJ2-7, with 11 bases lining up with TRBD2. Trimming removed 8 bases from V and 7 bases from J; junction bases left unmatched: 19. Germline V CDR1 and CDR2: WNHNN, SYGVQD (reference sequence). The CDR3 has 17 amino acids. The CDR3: CASRASGRTLPVGEQYF. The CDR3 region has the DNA TGCGCCAGCCGGGCTAGCGGGAGGACCCTCCCTGTGGGGGAGCAGTACTTC.

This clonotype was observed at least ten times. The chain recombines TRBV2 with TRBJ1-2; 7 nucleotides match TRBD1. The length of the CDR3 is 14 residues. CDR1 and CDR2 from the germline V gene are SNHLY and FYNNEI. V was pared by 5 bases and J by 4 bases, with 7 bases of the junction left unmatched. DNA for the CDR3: TGTGCCAGCAGTCGAACCGACAGGGCCTATGGCTACACCTTC. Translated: CASSRTDRAYGYTF.

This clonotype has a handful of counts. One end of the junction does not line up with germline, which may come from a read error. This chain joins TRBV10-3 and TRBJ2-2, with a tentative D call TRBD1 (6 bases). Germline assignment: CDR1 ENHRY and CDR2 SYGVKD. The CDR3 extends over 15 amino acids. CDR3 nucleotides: TGTGCCATCGGTGACAGGTTAGAGAACACCGGGGAGCTGTTTTTT. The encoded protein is CAIGDRLENTGELFF.

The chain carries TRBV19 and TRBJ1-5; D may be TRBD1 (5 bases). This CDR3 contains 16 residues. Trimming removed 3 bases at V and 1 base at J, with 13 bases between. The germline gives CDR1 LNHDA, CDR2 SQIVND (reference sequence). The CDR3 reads CASSIWQGQSNQPQHF. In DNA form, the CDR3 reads TGTGCCAGTAGTATCTGGCAGGGTCAAAGCAATCAGCCCCAGCATTTT.

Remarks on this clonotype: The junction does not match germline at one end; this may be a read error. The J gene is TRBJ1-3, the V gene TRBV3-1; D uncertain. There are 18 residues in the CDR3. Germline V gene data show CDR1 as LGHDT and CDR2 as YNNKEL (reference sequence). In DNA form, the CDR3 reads TGTGCCAGCAGCCAAGGTTTTAACCTTCCTTTCTCTGGAAACACCAAATATTTT. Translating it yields CASSQGFNLPFSGNTKYF.

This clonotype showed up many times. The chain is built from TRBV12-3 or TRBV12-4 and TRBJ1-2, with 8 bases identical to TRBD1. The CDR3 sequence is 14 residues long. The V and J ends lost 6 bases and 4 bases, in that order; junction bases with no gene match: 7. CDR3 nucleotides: TGTGCCAGCAGGGGACAGGCAACTCCCTATGGCTACACCTTC. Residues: CASRGQATPYGYTF.

CDR3 coding DNA: TGCAGCGTTGGAGGGACAGGAGAGCAGCCCCAGCATTTT. Residues: CSVGGTGEQPQHF. This rearrangement joins TRBV29-1 to TRBJ1-5; 8 bases are shared with TRBD1. The CDR3 loop spans 13 amino acids. CDR1 is SQVTM, CDR2 ANQGSEA, per germline. After removal of 4 bases from V and 7 bases from J, the junction contained 6 bases not matched to a gene.

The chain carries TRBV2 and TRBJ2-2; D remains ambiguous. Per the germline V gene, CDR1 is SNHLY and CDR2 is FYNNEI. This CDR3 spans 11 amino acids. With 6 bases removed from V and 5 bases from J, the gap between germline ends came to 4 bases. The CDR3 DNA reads TGTGCCAGCAGGGTAACCGGGGAGCTGTTTTTT. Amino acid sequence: CASRVTGELFF.

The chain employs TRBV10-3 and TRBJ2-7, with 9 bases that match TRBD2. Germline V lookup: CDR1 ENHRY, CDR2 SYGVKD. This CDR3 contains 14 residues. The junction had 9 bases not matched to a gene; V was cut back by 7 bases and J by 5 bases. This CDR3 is CAINKGLAADEQYF. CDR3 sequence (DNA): TGTGCCATCAATAAGGGACTAGCAGCCGACGAGCAGTACTTC.

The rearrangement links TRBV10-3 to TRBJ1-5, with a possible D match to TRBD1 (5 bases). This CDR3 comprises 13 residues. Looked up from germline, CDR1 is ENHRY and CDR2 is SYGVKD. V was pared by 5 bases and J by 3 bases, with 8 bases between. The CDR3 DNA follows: TGTGCCATCAGTATGACAGACAATCAGCCCCAGCATTTT. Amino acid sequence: CAISMTDNQPQHF.

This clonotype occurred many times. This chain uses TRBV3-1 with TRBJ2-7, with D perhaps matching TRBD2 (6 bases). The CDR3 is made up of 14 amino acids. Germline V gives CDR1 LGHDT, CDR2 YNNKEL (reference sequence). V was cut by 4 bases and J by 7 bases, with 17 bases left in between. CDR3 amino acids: CASSRDGTLGEQYF. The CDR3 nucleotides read TGTGCCAGCAGCCGAGACGGGACTCTGGGAGAGCAGTACTTC.

CDR3 loop: CASSYSWTSGGALPSNEQFF. CDR3 nucleotides: TGTGCCAGCAGTTACTCCTGGACTAGCGGGGGGGCCTTGCCGTCGAATGAGCAGTTCTTC. The rearrangement uses TRBV6-5 and TRBJ2-1; 15 nucleotides match TRBD2. Looked up from germline, CDR1 is MNHEY and CDR2 is SVGAGI. The V segment lost 0 bases and the J segment 7 bases; nucleotides outside the gene matches: 13. The CDR3 spans 20 residues.

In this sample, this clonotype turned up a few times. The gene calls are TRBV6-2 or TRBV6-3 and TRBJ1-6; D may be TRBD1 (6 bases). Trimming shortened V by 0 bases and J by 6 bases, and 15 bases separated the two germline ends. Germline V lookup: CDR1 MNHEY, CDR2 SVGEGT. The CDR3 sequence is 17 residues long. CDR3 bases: TGTGCCAGCAGTTACTCGAGGGGGACCGCGACTAATTCACCCCTCCACTTT. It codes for CASSYSRGTATNSPLHF.